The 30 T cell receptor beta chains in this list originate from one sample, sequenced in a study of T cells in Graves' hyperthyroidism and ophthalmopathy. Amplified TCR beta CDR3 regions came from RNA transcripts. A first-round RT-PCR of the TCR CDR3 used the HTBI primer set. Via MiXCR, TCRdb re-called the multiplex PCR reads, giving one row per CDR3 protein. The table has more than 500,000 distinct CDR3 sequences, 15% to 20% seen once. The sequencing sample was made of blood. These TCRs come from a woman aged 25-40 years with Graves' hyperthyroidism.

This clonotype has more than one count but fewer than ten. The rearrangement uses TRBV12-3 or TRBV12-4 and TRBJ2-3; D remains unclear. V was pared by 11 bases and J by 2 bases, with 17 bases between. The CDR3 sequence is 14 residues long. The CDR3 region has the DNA TGTGCCCCCTTGTTTTGCGCGGACACAGATACGCAGTATTTT. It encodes CAPLFCADTDTQYF.

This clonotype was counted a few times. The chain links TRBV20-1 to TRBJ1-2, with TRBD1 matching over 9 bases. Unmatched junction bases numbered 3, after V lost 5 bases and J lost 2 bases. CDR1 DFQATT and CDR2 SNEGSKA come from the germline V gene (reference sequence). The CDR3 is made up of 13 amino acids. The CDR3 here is CSASGTGNYGYTF. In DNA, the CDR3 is TGCAGTGCTTCCGGGACAGGGAACTATGGCTACACCTTC.

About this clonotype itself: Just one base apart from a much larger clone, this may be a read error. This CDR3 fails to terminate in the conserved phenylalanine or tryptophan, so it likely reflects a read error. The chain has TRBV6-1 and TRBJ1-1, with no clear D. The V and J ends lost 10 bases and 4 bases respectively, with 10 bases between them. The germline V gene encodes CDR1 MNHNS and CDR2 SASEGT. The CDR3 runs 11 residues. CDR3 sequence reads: CATSQGTEAFL. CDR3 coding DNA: TGTGCCACGTCTCAAGGCACTGAAGCTTTCCTT.

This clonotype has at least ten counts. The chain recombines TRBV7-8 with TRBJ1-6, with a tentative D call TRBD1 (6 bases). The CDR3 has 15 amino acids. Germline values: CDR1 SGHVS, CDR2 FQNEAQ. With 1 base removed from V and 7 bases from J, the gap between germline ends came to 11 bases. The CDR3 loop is CASSLGKGGNSPLHF. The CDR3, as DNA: TGTGCCAGCAGCTTAGGAAAGGGGGGAAATTCACCCCTCCACTTT.

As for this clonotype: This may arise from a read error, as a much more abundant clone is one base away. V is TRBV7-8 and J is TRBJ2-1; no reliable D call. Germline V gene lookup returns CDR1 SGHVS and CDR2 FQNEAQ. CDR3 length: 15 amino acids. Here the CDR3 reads CARSLDLARSNEQFF. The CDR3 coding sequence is TGTGCCAGGAGCTTAGATTTGGCTAGATCCAATGAGCAGTTCTTC.

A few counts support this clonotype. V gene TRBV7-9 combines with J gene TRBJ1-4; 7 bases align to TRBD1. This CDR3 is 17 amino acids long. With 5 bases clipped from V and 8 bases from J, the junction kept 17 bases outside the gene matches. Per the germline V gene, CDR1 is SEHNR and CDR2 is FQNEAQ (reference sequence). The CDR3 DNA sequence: TGTGCCAGCAGCCCTAGGAAATTGGGACAGAGAACCGAAAAACTGTTTTTT. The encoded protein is CASSPRKLGQRTEKLFF.

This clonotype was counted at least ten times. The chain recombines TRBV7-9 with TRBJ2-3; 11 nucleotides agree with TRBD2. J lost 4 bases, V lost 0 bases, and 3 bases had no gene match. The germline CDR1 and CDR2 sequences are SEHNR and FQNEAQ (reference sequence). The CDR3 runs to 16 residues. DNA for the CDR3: TGTGCCAGCAGCTTAGCACTAGCGGGAGACCCAGATACGCAGTATTTT. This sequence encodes CASSLALAGDPDTQYF.

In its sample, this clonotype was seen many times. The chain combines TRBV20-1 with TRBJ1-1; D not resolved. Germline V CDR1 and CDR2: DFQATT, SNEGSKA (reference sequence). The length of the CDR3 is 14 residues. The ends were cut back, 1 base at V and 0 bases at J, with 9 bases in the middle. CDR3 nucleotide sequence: TGCAGTGCTAGAGCCCGGAGGGTGAACACTGAAGCTTTCTTT. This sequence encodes CSARARRVNTEAFF.

The CDR3 loop reads CASTVTSTEAFF. The CDR3 region has the DNA TGTGCCAGCACGGTGACGAGCACTGAAGCTTTCTTT. This chain connects TRBV7-9 to TRBJ1-1, with D uncertain. V was clipped by 7 bases and J by 4 bases, with 10 bases between them. In germline, CDR1 is SEHNR, CDR2 FQNEAQ (reference sequence). This CDR3 is built from 12 residues.

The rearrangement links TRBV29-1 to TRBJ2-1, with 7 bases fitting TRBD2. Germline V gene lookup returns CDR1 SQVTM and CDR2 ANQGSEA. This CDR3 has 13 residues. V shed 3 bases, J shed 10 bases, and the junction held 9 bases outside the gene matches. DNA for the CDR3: TGCAGCGTTGACACTAGCGAAACCTACGAGCAGTTCTTC. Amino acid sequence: CSVDTSETYEQFF.

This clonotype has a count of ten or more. CDR3 bases: TGTGCCACCAGGACTCCAGTGGGAGATACGCAGTATTTT. Amino acids: CATRTPVGDTQYF. The J gene is TRBJ2-3, the V gene TRBV24-1, with D unclear. The CDR3 has 13 residues. Germline CDR1 KGHDR, CDR2 SFDVKD. Trimming stripped 7 bases from V and 5 bases from J, with 12 bases between.

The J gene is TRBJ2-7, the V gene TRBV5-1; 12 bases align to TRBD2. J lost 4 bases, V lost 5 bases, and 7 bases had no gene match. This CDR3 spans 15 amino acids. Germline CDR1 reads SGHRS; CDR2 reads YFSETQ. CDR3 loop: CASSYRLAGDYEQYF. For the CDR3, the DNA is TGCGCCAGCAGTTACCGACTAGCGGGAGATTACGAGCAGTACTTC. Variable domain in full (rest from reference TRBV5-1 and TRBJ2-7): KAGVTQTPRYLIKTRGQQVTLSCSPISGHRSVSWYQQTPGQGLQFLFEYFSETQRNKGNFPGRFSGRQFSNSRSEMNVSTLELGDSALYLCASSYRLAGDYEQYFGPGTRLTVT.

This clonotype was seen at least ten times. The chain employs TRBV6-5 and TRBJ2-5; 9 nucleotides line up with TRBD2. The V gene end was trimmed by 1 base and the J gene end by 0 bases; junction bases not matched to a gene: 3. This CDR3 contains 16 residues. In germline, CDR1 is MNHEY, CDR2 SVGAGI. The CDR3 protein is CASSYWTSVDQETQYF. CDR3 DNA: TGTGCCAGCAGTTACTGGACTAGCGTAGACCAAGAGACCCAGTACTTC.

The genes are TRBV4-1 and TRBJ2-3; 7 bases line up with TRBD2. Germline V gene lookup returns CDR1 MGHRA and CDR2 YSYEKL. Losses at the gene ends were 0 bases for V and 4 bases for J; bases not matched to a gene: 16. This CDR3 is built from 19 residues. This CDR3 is CASSQDSGGRHEYSDTQYF. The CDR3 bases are TGCGCCAGCAGCCAAGACTCGGGGGGACGACACGAATACTCAGATACGCAGTATTTT.

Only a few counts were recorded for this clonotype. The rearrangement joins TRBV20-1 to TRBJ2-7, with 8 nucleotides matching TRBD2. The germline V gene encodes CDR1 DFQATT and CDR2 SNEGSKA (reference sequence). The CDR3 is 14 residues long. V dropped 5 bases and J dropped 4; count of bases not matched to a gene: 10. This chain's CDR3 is CSARGGPGGYEQYF. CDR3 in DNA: TGCAGTGCTCGGGGGGGGCCGGGAGGGTACGAGCAGTACTTC.

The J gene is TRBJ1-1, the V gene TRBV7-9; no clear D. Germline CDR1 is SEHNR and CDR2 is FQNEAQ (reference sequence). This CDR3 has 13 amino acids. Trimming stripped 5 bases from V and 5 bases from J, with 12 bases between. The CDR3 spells CASSRMWETEAFF. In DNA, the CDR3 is TGTGCCAGCAGCCGAATGTGGGAAACTGAAGCTTTCTTT.

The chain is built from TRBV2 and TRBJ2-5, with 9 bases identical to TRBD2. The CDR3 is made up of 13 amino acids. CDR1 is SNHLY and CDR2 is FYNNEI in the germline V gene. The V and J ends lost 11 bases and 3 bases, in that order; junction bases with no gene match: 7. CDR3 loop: CAGSSGGKETQYF. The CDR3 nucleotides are TGTGCCGGAAGTAGCGGGGGTAAAGAGACCCAGTACTTC.

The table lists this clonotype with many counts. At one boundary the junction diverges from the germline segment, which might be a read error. In DNA form, the CDR3 reads TGTGCCACCTCACTAGGGGCTGAGCAGTTCTTC. Protein product: CATSLGAEQFF. The chain employs TRBV18 and TRBJ2-1; possibly TRBD1 or TRBD2 for D (5 bases each). Germline V CDR1 and CDR2: KGHSH, LQKENI. This CDR3 spans 11 amino acids. The full variable domain, in which reference TRBV18 and TRBJ2-1 provide the parts outside the CDR3, is NAGVMQNPRHLVRRRGQEARLRCSPMKGHSHVYWYRQLPEEGLKFMVYLQKENIIDESGMPKERFSAEFPKEGPSILRIQQVVRGDSAAYFCATSLGAEQFFGPGTRLTVL.

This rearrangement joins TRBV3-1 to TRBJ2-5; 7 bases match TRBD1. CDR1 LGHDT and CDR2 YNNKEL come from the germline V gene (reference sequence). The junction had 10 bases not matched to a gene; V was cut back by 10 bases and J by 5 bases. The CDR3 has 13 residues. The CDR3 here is CATGDRDTETQYF. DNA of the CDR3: TGTGCCACCGGCGACAGGGACACTGAGACCCAGTACTTC.

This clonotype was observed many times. CDR3 region: CASSFDQASYNEQFF. DNA for the CDR3: TGCGCCAGCAGCTTCGACCAGGCCTCGTACAATGAGCAGTTCTTC. This rearrangement joins TRBV5-1 to TRBJ2-1; D unclear. The V and J ends lost 2 bases and 4 bases respectively, with 13 bases between them. Germline CDR1 is SGHRS and CDR2 is YFSETQ. This CDR3 region has 15 residues.

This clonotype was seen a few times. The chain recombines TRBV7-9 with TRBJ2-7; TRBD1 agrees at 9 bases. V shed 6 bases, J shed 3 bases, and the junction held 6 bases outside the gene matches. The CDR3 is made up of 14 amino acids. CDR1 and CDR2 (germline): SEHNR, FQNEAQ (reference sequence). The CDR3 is CASRPTGGIYEQYF. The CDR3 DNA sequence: TGTGCCAGCAGGCCAACAGGGGGCATCTACGAGCAGTACTTC.

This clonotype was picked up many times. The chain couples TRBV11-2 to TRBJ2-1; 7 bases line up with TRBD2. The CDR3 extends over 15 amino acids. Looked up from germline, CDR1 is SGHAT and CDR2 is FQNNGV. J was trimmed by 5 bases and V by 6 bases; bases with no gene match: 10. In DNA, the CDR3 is TGTGCCAGCAGAAATCGGGGGGTACGCAACAATGAGCAGTTCTTC. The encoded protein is CASRNRGVRNNEQFF.

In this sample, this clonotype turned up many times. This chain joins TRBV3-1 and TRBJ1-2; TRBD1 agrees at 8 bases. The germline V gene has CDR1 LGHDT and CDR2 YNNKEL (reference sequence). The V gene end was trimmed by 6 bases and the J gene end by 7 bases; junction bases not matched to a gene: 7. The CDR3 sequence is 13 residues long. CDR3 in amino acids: CASSHGQGSGYTF. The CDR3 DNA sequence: TGTGCCAGCAGTCACGGACAGGGCAGTGGCTACACCTTC.

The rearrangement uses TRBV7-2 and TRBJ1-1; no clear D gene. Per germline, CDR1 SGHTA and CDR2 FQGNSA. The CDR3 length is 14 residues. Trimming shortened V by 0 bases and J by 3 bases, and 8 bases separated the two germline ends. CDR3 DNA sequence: TGTGCCAGCAGCTTAGCGGCCTGGGACACTGAAGCTTTCTTT. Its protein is CASSLAAWDTEAFF.

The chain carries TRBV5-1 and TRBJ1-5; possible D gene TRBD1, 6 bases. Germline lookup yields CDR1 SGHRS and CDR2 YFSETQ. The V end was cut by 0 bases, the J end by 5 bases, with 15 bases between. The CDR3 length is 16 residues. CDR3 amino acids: CASSLGDTTQDQPQHF. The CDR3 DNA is TGCGCCAGCAGCTTGGGGGACACAACGCAGGATCAGCCCCAGCATTTT.

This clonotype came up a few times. As DNA, the CDR3 is TGTGCCAGCAGCCAATCCGACGGGTTCACCGGGGAGCTGTTTTTT. Amino acids: CASSQSDGFTGELFF. The genes are TRBV7-9 and TRBJ2-2, with D hard to call. Trimming removed 5 bases at V and 4 bases at J, with 14 bases between. The CDR3 totals 15 residues. Germline assignment: CDR1 SEHNR and CDR2 FQNEAQ (reference sequence).

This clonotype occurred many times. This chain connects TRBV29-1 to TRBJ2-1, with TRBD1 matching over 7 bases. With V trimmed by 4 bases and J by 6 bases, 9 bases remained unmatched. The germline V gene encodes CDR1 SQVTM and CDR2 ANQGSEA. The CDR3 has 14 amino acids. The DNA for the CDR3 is TGCAGCGTTGGGGCAGGGGGATATCGCAATGAGCAGTTCTTC. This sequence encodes CSVGAGGYRNEQFF.

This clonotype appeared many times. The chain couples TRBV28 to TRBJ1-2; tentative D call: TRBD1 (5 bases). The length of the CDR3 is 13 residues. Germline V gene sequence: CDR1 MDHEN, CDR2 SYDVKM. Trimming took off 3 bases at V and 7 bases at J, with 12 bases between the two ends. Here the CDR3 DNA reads TGTGCCAGCAGTTTCGCAGCTGGGGGTGGCTACACCTTC. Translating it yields CASSFAAGGGYTF.

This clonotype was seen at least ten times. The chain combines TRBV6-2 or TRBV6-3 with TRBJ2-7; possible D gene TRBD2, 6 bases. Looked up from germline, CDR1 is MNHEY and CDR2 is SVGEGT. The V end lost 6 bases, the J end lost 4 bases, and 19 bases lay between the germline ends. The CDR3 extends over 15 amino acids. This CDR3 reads CASSWDPGLAYEQYF. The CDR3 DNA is TGTGCCAGCAGCTGGGATCCGGGACTTGCTTACGAGCAGTACTTC.

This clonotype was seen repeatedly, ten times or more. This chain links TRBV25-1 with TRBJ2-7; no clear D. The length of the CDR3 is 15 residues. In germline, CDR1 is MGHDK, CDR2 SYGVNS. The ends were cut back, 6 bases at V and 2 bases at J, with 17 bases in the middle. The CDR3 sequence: CASRGTGIVAYEQYF. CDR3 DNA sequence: TGTGCCAGCAGGGGAACTGGAATAGTCGCCTACGAGCAGTACTTC.